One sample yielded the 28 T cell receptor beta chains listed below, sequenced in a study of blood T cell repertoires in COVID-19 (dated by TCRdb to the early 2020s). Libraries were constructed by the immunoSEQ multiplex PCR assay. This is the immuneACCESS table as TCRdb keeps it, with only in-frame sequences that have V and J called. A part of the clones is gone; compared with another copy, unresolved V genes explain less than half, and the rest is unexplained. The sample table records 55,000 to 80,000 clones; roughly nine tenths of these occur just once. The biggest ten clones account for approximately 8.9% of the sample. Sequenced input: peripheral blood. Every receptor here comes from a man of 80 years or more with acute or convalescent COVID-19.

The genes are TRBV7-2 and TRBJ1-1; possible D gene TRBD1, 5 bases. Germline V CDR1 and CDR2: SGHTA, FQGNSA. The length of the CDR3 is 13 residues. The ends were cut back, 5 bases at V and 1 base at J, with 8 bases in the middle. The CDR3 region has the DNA TGTGCCAGCAGCGCGGGACCGAACACTGAAGCTTTCTTT. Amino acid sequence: CASSAGPNTEAFF.

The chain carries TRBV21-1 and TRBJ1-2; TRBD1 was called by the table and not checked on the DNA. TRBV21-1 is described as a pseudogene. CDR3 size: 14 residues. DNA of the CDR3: TGTGCCAGCAGCAAAGCGACAGGAAACTATGGCTACACCTTC. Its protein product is CASSKATGNYGYTF.

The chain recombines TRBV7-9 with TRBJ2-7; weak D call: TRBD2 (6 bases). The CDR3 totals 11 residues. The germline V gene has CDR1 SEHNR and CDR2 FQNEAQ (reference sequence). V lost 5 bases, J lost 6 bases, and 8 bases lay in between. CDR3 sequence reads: CASSGGVEQYF. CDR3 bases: TGTGCCAGCAGCGGCGGGGTCGAGCAGTACTTC. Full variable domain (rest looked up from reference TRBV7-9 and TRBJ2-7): DTGVSQNPRHKITKRGQNVTFRCDPISEHNRLYWYRQTLGQGPEFLTYFQNEAQLEKSRLLSDRFSAERPKGSFSTLEIQRTEQGDSAMYLCASSGGVEQYFGPGTRLTVT.

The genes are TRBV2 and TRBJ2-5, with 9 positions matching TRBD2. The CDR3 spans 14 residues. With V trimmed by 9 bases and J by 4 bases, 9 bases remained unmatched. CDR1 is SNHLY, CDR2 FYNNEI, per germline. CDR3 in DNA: TGTGCCAGAAAAGCGGGGGGCTTGGGAGAGACCCAGTACTTC. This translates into CARKAGGLGETQYF.

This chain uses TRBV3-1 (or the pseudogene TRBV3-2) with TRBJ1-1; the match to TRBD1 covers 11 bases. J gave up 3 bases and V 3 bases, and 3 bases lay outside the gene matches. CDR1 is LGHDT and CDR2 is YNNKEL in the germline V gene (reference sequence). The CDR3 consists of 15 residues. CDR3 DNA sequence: TGTGCCAGCAGCCACGGGACAGGGGGAGACACTGAAGCTTTCTTT. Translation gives CASSHGTGGDTEAFF.

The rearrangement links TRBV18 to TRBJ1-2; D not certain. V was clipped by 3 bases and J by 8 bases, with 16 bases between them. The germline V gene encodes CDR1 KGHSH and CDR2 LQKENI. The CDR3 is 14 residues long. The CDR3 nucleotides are TGTGCCAGCTCACCCCCCGGCCGCCCAGGAGGCTACACCTTC. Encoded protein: CASSPPGRPGGYTF.

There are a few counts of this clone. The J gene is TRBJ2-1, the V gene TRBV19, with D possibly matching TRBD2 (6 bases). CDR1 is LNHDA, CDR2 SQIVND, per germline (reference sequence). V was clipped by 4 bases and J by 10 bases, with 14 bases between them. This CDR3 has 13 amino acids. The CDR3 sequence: CASSTRDSQEQFF. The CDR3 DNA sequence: TGTGCCAGTAGTACCCGGGACTCTCAAGAGCAGTTCTTC.

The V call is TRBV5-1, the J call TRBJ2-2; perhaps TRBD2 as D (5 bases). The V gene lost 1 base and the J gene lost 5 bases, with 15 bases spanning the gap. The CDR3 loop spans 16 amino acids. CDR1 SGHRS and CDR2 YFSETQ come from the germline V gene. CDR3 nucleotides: TGCGCCAGCAGCTTGAATAGCGCCCCGGGGACCGGGGAGCTGTTTTTT. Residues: CASSLNSAPGTGELFF. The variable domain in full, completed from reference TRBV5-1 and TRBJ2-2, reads KAGVTQTPRYLIKTRGQQVTLSCSPISGHRSVSWYQQTPGQGLQFLFEYFSETQRNKGNFPGRFSGRQFSNSRSEMNVSTLELGDSALYLCASSLNSAPGTGELFFGEGSRLTVL.

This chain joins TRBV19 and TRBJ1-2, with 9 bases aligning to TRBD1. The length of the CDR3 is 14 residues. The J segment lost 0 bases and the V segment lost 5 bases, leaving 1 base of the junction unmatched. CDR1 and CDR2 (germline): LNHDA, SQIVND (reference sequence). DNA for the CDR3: TGTGCCAGTAGTGACAGGGGGGCTAACTATGGCTACACCTTC. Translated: CASSDRGANYGYTF.

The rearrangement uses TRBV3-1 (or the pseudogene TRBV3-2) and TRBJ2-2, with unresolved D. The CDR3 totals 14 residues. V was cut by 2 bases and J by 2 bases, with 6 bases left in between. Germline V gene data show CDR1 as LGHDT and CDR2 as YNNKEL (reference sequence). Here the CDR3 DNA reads TGTGCCAGCAGCCAAAATGTAAACACCGGGGAGCTGTTTTTT. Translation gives CASSQNVNTGELFF.

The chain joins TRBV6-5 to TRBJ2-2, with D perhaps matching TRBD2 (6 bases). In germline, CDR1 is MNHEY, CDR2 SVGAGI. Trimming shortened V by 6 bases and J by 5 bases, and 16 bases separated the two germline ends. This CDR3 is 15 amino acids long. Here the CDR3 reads CASRLEGTLTGELFF. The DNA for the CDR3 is TGTGCCAGCAGGCTAGAGGGGACTTTGACCGGGGAGCTGTTTTTT.

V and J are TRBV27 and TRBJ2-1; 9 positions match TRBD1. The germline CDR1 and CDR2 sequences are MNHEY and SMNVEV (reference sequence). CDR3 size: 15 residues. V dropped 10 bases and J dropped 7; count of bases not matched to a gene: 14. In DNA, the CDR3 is TGTGCCACCACCTCGGGGGACAGGGTGGCAAATGAGCAGTTCTTC. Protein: CATTSGDRVANEQFF.

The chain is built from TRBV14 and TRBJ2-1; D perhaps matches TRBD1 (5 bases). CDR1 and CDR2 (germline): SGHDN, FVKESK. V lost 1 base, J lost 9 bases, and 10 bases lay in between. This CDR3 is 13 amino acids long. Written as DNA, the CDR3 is TGTGCCAGCAGCCAAGTTCTAAGGGGTGAGCAGTTCTTC. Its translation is CASSQVLRGEQFF.

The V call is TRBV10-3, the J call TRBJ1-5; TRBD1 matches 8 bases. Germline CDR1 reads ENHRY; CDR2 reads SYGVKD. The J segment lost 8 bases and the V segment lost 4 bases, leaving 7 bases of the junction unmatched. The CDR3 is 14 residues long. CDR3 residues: CAISGDRSREPQHF. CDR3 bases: TGTGCCATCAGTGGGGACAGGTCAAGAGAGCCCCAGCATTTT.

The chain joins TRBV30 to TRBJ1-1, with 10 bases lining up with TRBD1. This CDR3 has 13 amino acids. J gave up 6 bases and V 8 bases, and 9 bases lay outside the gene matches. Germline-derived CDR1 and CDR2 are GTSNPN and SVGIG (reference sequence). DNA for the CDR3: TGTGCCGCCGGACAGGGGGGAATCTCTGAAGCTTTCTTT. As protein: CAAGQGGISEAFF.

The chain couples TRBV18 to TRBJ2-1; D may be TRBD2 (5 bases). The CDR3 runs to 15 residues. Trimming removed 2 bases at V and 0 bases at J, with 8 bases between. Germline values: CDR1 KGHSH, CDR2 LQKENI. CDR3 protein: CASSPVGSSYNEQFF. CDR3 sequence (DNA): TGTGCCAGCTCACCAGTGGGGAGCTCCTACAATGAGCAGTTCTTC.

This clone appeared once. The CDR3 spells CASSLYRGDTQYF. CDR3 DNA: TGTGCCAGCAGTTTATATCGAGGAGATACGCAGTATTTT. The genes are TRBV12-3 or TRBV12-4 and TRBJ2-3; D remains ambiguous. Trimming cost V 2 bases and J 5 bases, with 8 bases left between them. The CDR3 has 13 amino acids.

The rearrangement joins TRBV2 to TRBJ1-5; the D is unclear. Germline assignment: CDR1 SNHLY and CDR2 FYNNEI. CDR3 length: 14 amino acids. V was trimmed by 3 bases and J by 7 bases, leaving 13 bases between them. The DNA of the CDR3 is TGTGCCAGCAGTGAGTACCTGTCGAGGCAGCCCCAGCATTTT. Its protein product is CASSEYLSRQPQHF.

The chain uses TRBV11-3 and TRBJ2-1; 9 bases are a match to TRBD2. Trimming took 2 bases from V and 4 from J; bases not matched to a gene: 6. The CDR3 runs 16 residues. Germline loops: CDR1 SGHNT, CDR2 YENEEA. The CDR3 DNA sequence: TGTGCCAGCAGCTTATCCGGGACTAGCCCTTACAATGAGCAGTTCTTC. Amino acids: CASSLSGTSPYNEQFF.

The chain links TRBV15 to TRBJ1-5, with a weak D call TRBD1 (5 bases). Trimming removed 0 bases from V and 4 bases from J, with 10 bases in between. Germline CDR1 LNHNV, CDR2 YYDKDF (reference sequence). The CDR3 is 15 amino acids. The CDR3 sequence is CATSREGLSNQPQHF. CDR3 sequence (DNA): TGTGCCACCAGCAGAGAGGGACTGAGTAATCAGCCCCAGCATTTT.

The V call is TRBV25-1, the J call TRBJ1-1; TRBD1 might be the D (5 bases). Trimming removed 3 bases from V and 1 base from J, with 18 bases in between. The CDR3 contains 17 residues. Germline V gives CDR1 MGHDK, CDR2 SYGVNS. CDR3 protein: CASSEGGLRDGNTEAFF. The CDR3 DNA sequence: TGTGCCAGCAGTGAGGGGGGTTTAAGGGACGGGAACACTGAAGCTTTCTTT. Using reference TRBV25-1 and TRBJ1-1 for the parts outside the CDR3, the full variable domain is EADIYQTPRYLVIGTGKKITLECSQTMGHDKMYWYQQDPGMELHLIHYSYGVNSTEKGDLSSESTVSRIRTEHFPLTLESARPSHTSQYLCASSEGGLRDGNTEAFFGQGTRLTVV.

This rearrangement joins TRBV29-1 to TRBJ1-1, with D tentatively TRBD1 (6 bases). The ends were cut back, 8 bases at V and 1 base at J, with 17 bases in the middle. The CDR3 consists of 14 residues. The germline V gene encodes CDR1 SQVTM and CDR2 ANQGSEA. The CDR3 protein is CSFYRGHSNTEAFF. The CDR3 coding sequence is TGCAGCTTTTATCGGGGACATTCGAACACTGAAGCTTTCTTT.

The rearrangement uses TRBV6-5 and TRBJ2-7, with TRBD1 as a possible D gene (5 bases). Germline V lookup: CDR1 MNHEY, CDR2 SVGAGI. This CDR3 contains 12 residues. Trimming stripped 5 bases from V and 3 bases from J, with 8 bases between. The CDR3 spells CASSPRGYEQYF. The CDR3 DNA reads TGTGCCAGCAGTCCTAGGGGCTACGAGCAGTACTTC.

The CDR3: CASSETGTGNEQFF. Here the CDR3 DNA reads TGTGCCAGCAGTGAGACCGGGACAGGGAATGAGCAGTTCTTC. The J gene is TRBJ2-1, the V gene TRBV25-1; 9 nucleotides line up with TRBD1. Germline V gene lookup returns CDR1 MGHDK and CDR2 SYGVNS. CDR3 size: 14 residues. Unmatched junction bases numbered 4, after V lost 3 bases and J lost 7 bases.

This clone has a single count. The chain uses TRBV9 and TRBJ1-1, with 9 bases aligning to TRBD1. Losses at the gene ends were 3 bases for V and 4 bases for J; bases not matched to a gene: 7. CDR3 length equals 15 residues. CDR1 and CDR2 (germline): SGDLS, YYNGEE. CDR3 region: CASSGGQGGSTEAFF. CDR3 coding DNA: TGTGCCAGCAGCGGGGGACAGGGTGGTAGCACTGAAGCTTTCTTT.

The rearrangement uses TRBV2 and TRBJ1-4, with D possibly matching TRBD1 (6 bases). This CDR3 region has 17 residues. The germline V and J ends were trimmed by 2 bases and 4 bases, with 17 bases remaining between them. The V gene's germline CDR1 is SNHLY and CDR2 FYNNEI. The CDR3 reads CASSEFLGTRLNEKLFF. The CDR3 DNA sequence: TGTGCCAGCAGTGAATTCCTCGGGACAAGGCTTAATGAAAAACTGTTTTTT.

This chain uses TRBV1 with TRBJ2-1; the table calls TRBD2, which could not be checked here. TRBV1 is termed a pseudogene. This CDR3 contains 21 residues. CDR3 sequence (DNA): TGCACCAGCAGCCAAGAGCCGACGAGAGCGGCTCTAGTCTTTCGCTACAATGAGCAGTTCTTC. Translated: CTSSQEPTRAALVFRYNEQFF.

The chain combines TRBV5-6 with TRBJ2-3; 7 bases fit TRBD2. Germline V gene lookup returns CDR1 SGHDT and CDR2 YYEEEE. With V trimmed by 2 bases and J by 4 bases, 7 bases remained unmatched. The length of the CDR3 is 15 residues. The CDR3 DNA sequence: TGTGCCAGCAGCTTCGGGCGGGAGACCGCAGATACGCAGTATTTT. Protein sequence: CASSFGRETADTQYF. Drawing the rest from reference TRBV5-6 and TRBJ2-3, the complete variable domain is DAGVTQSPTHLIKTRGQQVTLRCSPKSGHDTVSWYQQALGQGPQFIFQYYEEEERQRGNFPDRFSGHQFPNYSSELNVNALLLGDSALYLCASSFGRETADTQYFGPGTRLTVL.